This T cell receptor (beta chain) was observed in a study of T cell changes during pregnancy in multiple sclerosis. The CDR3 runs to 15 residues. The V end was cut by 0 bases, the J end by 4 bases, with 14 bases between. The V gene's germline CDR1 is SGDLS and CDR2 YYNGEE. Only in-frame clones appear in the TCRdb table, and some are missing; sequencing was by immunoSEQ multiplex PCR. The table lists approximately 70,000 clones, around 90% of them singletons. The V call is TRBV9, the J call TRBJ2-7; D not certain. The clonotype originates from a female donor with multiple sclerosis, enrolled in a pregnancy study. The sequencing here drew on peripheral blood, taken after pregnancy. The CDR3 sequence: CASSVGVLLLYEQYF. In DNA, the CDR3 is TGTGCCAGCAGCGTAGGCGTACTCCTATTGTACGAGCAGTACTTC. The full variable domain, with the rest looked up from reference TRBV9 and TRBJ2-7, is DSGVTQTPKHLITATGQRVTLRCSPRSGDLSVYWYQQSLDQGLQFLIQYYNGEERAKGNILERFSAQQFPDLHSELNLSSLELGDSALYFCASSVGVLLLYEQYFGPGTRLTVT.